This entry concerns a single T cell receptor beta chain. Enrolled during active infection, Seattle patients were then followed longitudinally. The data were taken from a study of blood T cell repertoires in COVID-19. Study context: Acute-phase and convalescent COVID-19 samples originated in the United States, Italy and Spain. Sources were T cells, B-cell-depleted T cells, or PBMCs; the material itself was cDNA or gDNA.

Original processing notes: For nucleated cells, counts were estimated from reference gene primer amplification. Clones were sequenced by immunoSEQ multiplex PCR, and TCRdb holds only the in-frame ones, with some missing. The V and J calls and clone size are taken from that table; D and trimming were inferred from the DNA. Of around 430,000 clones in the sample, around 88% are singletons; the top ten hold roughly 12%. CDR1 is KGHDR and CDR2 is SFDVKD in the germline V gene. This CDR3 comprises 17 residues. Trimming at V came to 3 bases and at J to 2 bases, leaving 10 bases not matched to a gene. The chain carries TRBV24-1 and TRBJ2-3; 7 bases are a match to TRBD1. Sequenced material: peripheral blood. This sequence originates from a woman in her fifties or sixties with COVID-19, enrolled during active disease. The CDR3 loop reads CATSDPSAGTATDTQYF. For the CDR3, the DNA is TGTGCCACCAGTGATCCATCCGCCGGGACAGCCACAGATACGCAGTATTTT.